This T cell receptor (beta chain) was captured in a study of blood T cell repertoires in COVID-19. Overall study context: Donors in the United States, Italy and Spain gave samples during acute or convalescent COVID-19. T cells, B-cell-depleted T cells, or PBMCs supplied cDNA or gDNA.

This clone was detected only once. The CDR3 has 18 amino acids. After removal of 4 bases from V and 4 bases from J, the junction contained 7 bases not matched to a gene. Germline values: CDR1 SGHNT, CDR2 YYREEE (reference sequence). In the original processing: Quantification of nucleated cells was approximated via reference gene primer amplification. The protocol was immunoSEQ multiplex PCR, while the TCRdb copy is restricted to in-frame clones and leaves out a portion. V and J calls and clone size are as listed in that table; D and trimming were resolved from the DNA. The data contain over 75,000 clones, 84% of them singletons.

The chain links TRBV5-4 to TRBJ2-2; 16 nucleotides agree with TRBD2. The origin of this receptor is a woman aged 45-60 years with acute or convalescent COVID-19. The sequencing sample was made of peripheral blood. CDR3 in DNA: TGTGCCAGCAGCCCGGGACTAGCGGGAGGGCGTAGCACCGGGGAGCTGTTTTTT. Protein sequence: CASSPGLAGGRSTGELFF.